This T cell receptor beta chain was documented in a study of blood T cell repertoires in COVID-19. Study-level information: Sites in the United States, Italy and Spain provided acute and convalescent COVID-19 samples. The analysed material was cDNA or gDNA that came from T cells, B-cell-depleted T cells, or PBMCs.

V lost 3 bases and J 2 bases, leaving 11 bases between the germline ends. Germline CDR1 and CDR2: KGHSY and FQNENV. CDR3 length: 15 amino acids. Assay: immunoSEQ multiplex PCR; the TCRdb copy retains only in-frame clones and omits some. Of around 300,000 clones listed, 90% are singletons. Participants' own reports of clinical history determined their cohort assignment. The TCR originated in a woman aged 18-35 years with acute COVID-19. This chain connects TRBV16 to TRBJ1-5, with D possibly TRBD1 on 6 matching bases. The sequencing input was PBMCs or T cells enriched from blood (not recorded which). The chain's CDR3 is CASSQIWGRNQPQHF. The CDR3 DNA reads TGTGCCAGCAGCCAGATCTGGGGGCGCAATCAGCCCCAGCATTTT. Looking up the rest from reference TRBV16 and TRBJ1-5 gives the full variable domain: GEEVAQTPKHLVRGEGQKAKLYCAPIKGHSYVFWYQQVLKNEFKFLISFQNENVFDETGMPKERFSAKCLPNSPCSLEIQATKLEDSAVYFCASSQIWGRNQPQHFGDGTRLSIL.